The clone carrying this T cell receptor (beta chain) was counted once. Its antigen is not known. This sample stems from a study of CD8 T cells in Susac syndrome. It was treatment-naive patients with stable or active relapsing-remitting disease who made up the multiple sclerosis controls. The CD8+ and CD4+ T cells were isolated magnetically using a negative isolation approach, whereas the TEMRA cells were enriched by FACS. Study findings and constraints: As the study acknowledged, the number of individuals in its TCR sequencing and HLA analysis was relatively small.

Looked up from germline, CDR1 is SQVTM and CDR2 is ANQGSEA. The CDR3 runs to 15 residues. V lost 3 bases to trimming and J lost 2 bases, with 13 bases between them. Random hexamers served to reverse transcribe roughly 0.5 to 1 ug RNA. Amplification of TCR beta CDR3 used immunoSEQ multiplex PCR across 54 Vbeta and 13 Jbeta. MiXCR was run by TCRdb on the immunoSEQ multiplex PCR reads, yielding one entry per CDR3 protein. Here the sample spans about 160,000 distinct CDR3 sequences, roughly 94% being singletons. Sequencing input: CD4+ T cells from PBMCs. The chain recombines TRBV29-1 with TRBJ1-4, with D tentatively TRBD1 (5 bases). The source of this sequence is a human donor with multiple sclerosis. CDR3 residues: CSVEKWGTTNEKLFF. The CDR3 nucleotides read TGCAGCGTTGAGAAGTGGGGGACGACTAATGAAAAACTGTTTTTT.